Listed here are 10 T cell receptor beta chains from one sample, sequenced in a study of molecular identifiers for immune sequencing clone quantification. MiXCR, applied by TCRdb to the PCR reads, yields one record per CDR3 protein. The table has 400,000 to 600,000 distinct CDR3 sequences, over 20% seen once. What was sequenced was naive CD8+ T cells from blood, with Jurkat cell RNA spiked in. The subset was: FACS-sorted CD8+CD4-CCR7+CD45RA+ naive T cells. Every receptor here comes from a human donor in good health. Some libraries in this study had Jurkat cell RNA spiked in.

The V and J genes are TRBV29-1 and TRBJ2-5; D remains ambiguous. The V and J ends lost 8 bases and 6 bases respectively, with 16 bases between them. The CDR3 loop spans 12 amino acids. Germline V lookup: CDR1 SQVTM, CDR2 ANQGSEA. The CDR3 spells CSIVVAPKTQYF. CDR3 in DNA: TGCAGCATTGTTGTTGCCCCAAAGACCCAGTACTTC.

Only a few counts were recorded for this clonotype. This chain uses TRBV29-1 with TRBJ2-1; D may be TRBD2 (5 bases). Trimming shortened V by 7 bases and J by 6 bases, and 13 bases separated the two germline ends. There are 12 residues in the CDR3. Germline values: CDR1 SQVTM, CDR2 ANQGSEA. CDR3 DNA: TGCAGCGCCTATGGAGGTTTCAATGAGCAGTTCTTC. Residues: CSAYGGFNEQFF.

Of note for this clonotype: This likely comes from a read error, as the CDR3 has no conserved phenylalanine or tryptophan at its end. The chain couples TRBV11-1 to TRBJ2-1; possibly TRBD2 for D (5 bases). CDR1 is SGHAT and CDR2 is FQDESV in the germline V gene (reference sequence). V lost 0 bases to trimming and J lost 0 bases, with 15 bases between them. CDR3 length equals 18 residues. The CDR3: CASSLAFLAASSYNEQFS. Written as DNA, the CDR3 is TGTGCCAGCAGCTTAGCTTTCCTAGCTGCCAGCTCCTACAATGAGCAGTTCTCC.

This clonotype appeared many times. Written as DNA, the CDR3 is TGCGCCAGCAGCCAAGGGACGTGGTACGAGCAGTACTTC. Translation: CASSQGTWYEQYF. The chain recombines TRBV4-1 with TRBJ2-7; unclear D gene. The germline V gene encodes CDR1 MGHRA and CDR2 YSYEKL. Trimming cost V 1 base and J 4 bases, with 8 bases left between them. The CDR3 sequence is 13 residues long.

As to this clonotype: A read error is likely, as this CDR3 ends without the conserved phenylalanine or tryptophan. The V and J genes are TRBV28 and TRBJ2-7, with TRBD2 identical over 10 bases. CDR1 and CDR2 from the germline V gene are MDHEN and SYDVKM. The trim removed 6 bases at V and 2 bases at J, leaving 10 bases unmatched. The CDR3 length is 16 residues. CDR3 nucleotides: TGTGCCAGCAGCCCTATAGCGGGAGGACTTACCTACGAGCAGTACTCC. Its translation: CASSPIAGGLTYEQYS.

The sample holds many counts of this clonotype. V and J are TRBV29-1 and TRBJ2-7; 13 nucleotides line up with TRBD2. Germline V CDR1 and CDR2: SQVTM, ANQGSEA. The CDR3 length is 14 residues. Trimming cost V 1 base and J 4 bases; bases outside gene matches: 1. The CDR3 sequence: CSVEGTSGGYEQYF. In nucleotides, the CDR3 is TGCAGCGTTGAAGGGACTAGCGGGGGATACGAGCAGTACTTC.

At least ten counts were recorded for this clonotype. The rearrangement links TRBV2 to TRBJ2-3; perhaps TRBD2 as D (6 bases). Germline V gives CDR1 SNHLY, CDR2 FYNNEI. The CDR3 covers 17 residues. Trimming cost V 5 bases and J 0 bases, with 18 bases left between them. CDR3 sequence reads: CASSPRSGGLSTDTQYF. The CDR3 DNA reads TGTGCCAGCAGTCCCAGGAGTGGGGGGTTGAGCACAGATACGCAGTATTTT.

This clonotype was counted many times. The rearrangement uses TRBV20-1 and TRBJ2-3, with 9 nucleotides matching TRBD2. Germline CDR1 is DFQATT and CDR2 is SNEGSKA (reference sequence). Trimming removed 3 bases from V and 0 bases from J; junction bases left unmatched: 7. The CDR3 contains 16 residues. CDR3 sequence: CSASSRGGLSTDTQYF. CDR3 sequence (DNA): TGCAGTGCTAGTTCGCGGGGGGGGCTTAGCACAGATACGCAGTATTTT.

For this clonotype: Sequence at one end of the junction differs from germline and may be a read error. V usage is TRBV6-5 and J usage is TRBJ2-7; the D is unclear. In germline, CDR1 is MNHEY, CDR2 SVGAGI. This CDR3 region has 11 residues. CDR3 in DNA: TGTGCCGGCAGTTACTCTAGCGAGCAGTACTTC. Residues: CAGSYSSEQYF.

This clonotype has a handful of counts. The CDR3 coding sequence is TGTGCCTGGAGGAGGACTAGCGGAACCTACAATGAGCAGTTCTTC. It translates to CAWRRTSGTYNEQFF. This chain uses TRBV30 with TRBJ2-1, with 10 bases identical to TRBD2. The length of the CDR3 is 15 residues. Trimming took 3 bases from V and 2 from J; bases not matched to a gene: 4. Germline CDR1 is GTSNPN and CDR2 is SVGIG (reference sequence).